These 32 T cell receptor beta chains were all obtained from the same sample, sequenced in a study of OX40 agonist ivuxolimab in advanced cancers. Clones were sequenced by immunoSEQ multiplex PCR, and TCRdb holds only the in-frame ones, with some missing. The sample yields tens of thousands of clones, around 88% seen once. Here the sequenced sample was CD4+ or CD8+ T cells sorted from blood, taken in a trial of the OX40 agonist ivuxolimab. The origin of the receptors is an adult with an advanced solid tumor such as melanoma, head and neck, liver or kidney cancer.

V and J are TRBV6-5 and TRBJ2-5, with D possibly matching TRBD1 (5 bases). Trimming cost V 6 bases and J 0 bases, with 11 bases left between them. The germline gives CDR1 MNHEY, CDR2 SVGAGI. This CDR3 is 14 amino acids long. For the CDR3, the DNA is TGTGCCAGCAGGCGACAGACGTACCAAGAGACCCAGTACTTC. It translates to CASRRQTYQETQYF.

V gene TRBV5-1 combines with J gene TRBJ1-2; D unresolved. Germline CDR1 SGHRS, CDR2 YFSETQ. The V and J ends lost 0 bases and 5 bases respectively, with 5 bases between them. The length of the CDR3 is 12 residues. The DNA for the CDR3 is TGCGCCAGCAGCTTGGGAGTTTATGGCTACACCTTC. As protein: CASSLGVYGYTF.

This clone was found a few times. The V call is TRBV10-1, the J call TRBJ1-5; D is unclear. CDR3 length equals 13 residues. Per germline, CDR1 WNHNN and CDR2 SYGVQD (reference sequence). With 6 bases removed from V and 0 bases from J, the gap between germline ends came to 6 bases. The chain's CDR3 is CASRGGSNQPQHF. The CDR3 nucleotides are TGCGCCAGCAGGGGCGGTAGCAATCAGCCCCAGCATTTT.

This clone came up once. DNA for the CDR3: TGTGCCAGCAGCTTGGGACAGGGGGCTGTCCATGAGCAGTTCTTC. Protein sequence: CASSLGQGAVHEQFF. This chain connects TRBV5-6 to TRBJ2-1; 10 bases agree with TRBD1. V lost 0 bases and J lost 8; bases outside the gene matches: 5. Germline values: CDR1 SGHDT, CDR2 YYEEEE. The CDR3 covers 15 residues.

The table lists this clone with a count of one. The chain couples TRBV19 to TRBJ2-1, with 9 bases identical to TRBD2. The trim removed 1 base at V and 7 bases at J, leaving 8 bases unmatched. This CDR3 contains 16 residues. Germline-derived CDR1 and CDR2 are LNHDA and SQIVND (reference sequence). The CDR3 protein is CASSIVGLAGDNEQFF. In DNA form, the CDR3 reads TGTGCCAGTAGTATAGTTGGGTTAGCGGGAGATAATGAGCAGTTCTTC. Filled out from reference TRBV19 and TRBJ2-1, the complete variable domain reads DGGITQSPKYLFRKEGQNVTLSCEQNLNHDAMYWYRQDPGQGLRLIYYSQIVNDFQKGDIAEGYSVSREKKESFPLTVTSAQKNPTAFYLCASSIVGLAGDNEQFFGPGTRLTVL.

The gene calls are TRBV15 and TRBJ2-7; 9 bases match TRBD1. The germline V gene has CDR1 LNHNV and CDR2 YYDKDF (reference sequence). V lost 3 bases, J lost 3 bases, and 3 bases stayed unmatched. The CDR3 length is 14 residues. CDR3 coding DNA: TGTGCCACCAGCAGGGGACAGGGATACTACGAGCAGTACTTC. This sequence encodes CATSRGQGYYEQYF.

V and J are TRBV4-1 and TRBJ1-5; D uncertain. CDR3 length: 16 amino acids. The germline V and J ends were trimmed by 2 bases and 5 bases, with 16 bases remaining between them. Germline V CDR1 and CDR2: MGHRA, YSYEKL. The CDR3 is CASSQPQVALDQPQHF. In DNA, the CDR3 is TGCGCCAGCAGCCAACCCCAAGTTGCCTTAGATCAGCCCCAGCATTTT.

The chain joins TRBV30 to TRBJ1-2, with D unclear. CDR3 size: 14 residues. Germline V gene sequence: CDR1 GTSNPN, CDR2 SVGIG (reference sequence). V was clipped by 0 bases and J by 7 bases, with 15 bases between them. CDR3: CAWSVGRSGLGYTF. CDR3 nucleotides: TGTGCCTGGAGTGTAGGCCGGTCTGGTCTTGGCTACACCTTC.

This chain uses TRBV19 with TRBJ1-6, with D tentatively TRBD1 (5 bases). This CDR3 region has 16 residues. Germline V lookup: CDR1 LNHDA, CDR2 SQIVND (reference sequence). The V gene lost 1 base and the J gene lost 7 bases, with 14 bases spanning the gap. This chain's CDR3 is CASSIVPGPGNSPLHF. The CDR3 bases are TGTGCCAGTAGTATAGTGCCGGGGCCCGGCAATTCACCCCTCCACTTT.

The J gene is TRBJ2-1, the V gene TRBV2, with D possibly TRBD2 on 6 matching bases. The CDR3 contains 14 residues. Per germline, CDR1 SNHLY and CDR2 FYNNEI. The CDR3 sequence is CAARGAISYNEQFF. The CDR3 DNA follows: TGTGCGGCTCGCGGGGCGATCTCCTACAATGAGCAGTTCTTC.

The chain employs TRBV5-6 and TRBJ1-1, with D perhaps matching TRBD1 (6 bases). The V gene's germline CDR1 is SGHDT and CDR2 YYEEEE. The CDR3 covers 14 residues. The V and J ends lost 0 bases and 5 bases respectively, with 11 bases between them. As DNA, the CDR3 is TGTGCCAGCAGCTTGGGAGCGAGGGGGACTGAAGCTTTCTTT. It yields the protein CASSLGARGTEAFF.

With regard to this clone: Its ends do not fully match the called genes, so a read error is possible. The genes are TRBV7-7 and TRBJ2-5; D possibly corresponds to TRBD1 (5 bases). The V gene's germline CDR1 is SSHAT and CDR2 FNYEAQ (reference sequence). The CDR3 length is 15 residues. The CDR3 is CASSSTRQGSETQYF. The CDR3 DNA is TGTGCTAGCAGCTCAACCCGCCAGGGTTCAGAGACCCAGTACTTC.

The chain links TRBV5-4 to TRBJ1-2, with 8 bases fitting TRBD1. The ends lost 4 bases at V and 5 bases at J; junction bases unmatched: 7. Germline V gene data show CDR1 as SGHNT and CDR2 as YYREEE (reference sequence). The CDR3 sequence is 14 residues long. CDR3 coding DNA: TGTGCCAGCAGCGTGACAGGGGTTCGGTATGGCTACACCTTC. Translated, it gives CASSVTGVRYGYTF.

A remark on this clone: Other DNA sequences in the sample encode the same CDR3. V usage is TRBV18 and J usage is TRBJ2-7; D ambiguous. The CDR3 loop spans 12 amino acids. The V gene lost 2 bases and the J gene lost 4 bases, with 6 bases spanning the gap. Germline V gives CDR1 KGHSH, CDR2 LQKENI. The CDR3 sequence: CASSPEVYEQYF. The CDR3 DNA reads as TGTGCCAGCTCACCAGAGGTATACGAGCAGTACTTC.

The genes are TRBV18 and TRBJ2-2; TRBD1 agrees at 7 bases. This CDR3 has 16 amino acids. V trimming: 4 bases; J trimming: 5 bases; junction bases outside the gene matches: 10. Per the germline V gene, CDR1 is KGHSH and CDR2 is LQKENI. CDR3 nucleotide sequence: TGTGCCAGCTCACGCTACTCCGGGACAGATACCGGGGAGCTGTTTTTT. It codes for CASSRYSGTDTGELFF.

The V and J genes are TRBV28 and TRBJ1-2; D remains unclear. CDR1 MDHEN and CDR2 SYDVKM come from the germline V gene. The CDR3 loop spans 12 amino acids. Deletions cut 5 bases from V and 2 bases from J, with 6 bases between. Here the CDR3 reads CASSLLNYGYTF. As DNA, the CDR3 is TGTGCCAGCAGTCTCCTGAACTATGGCTACACCTTC.

This clone came up once. The rearrangement links TRBV19 to TRBJ2-2; 8 bases are a match to TRBD1. Trimming cost V 4 bases and J 3 bases; bases outside gene matches: 4. There are 15 residues in the CDR3. Germline V gene lookup returns CDR1 LNHDA and CDR2 SQIVND (reference sequence). CDR3 DNA sequence: TGTGCCAGTAGTAGCAGGGGGCGCGACACCGGGGAGCTGTTTTTT. Translated, it gives CASSSRGRDTGELFF.

The chain links TRBV6-6 to TRBJ1-3; 7 bases agree with TRBD1. Germline V gene sequence: CDR1 MNHNY, CDR2 SVGAGI (reference sequence). The CDR3 runs to 16 residues. The ends lost 0 bases at V and 0 bases at J; junction bases unmatched: 2. The CDR3 DNA reads TGTGCCAGCAGTTACTCGAGGGACAGCTCTGGAAACACCATATATTTT. This translates into CASSYSRDSSGNTIYF.

The chain carries TRBV10-3 and TRBJ2-1; D ambiguous. The germline CDR1 and CDR2 sequences are ENHRY and SYGVKD. The CDR3 runs to 11 residues. Trimming pared 5 bases from V and 5 bases from J, leaving 4 bases between. CDR3 DNA sequence: TGTGCCATCAGTCTCGACAATGAGCAGTTCTTC. It encodes CAISLDNEQFF.

The V gene is TRBV10-1, the J gene TRBJ2-7; no clear D gene. CDR3 length equals 15 residues. Germline V CDR1 and CDR2: WNHNN, SYGVQD (reference sequence). V was trimmed by 0 bases and J by 2 bases, leaving 11 bases between them. The DNA for the CDR3 is TGCGCCAGCAGTGAGTCGAAAGGGAACCCCTACGAGCAGTACTTC. This encodes CASSESKGNPYEQYF.

The chain recombines TRBV7-2 with TRBJ2-1; TRBD2 agrees at 8 bases. In germline, CDR1 is SGHTA, CDR2 FQGNSA. V lost 5 bases and J lost 9; bases outside the gene matches: 12. The CDR3 loop spans 15 amino acids. The CDR3 DNA follows: TGTGCCAGCAGCCTCCGCGGGGGGCGGGCGGGTGAGCAGTTCTTC. Translated, it gives CASSLRGGRAGEQFF.

This rearrangement joins TRBV2 to TRBJ2-7; 11 bases fit TRBD2. The germline CDR1 and CDR2 sequences are SNHLY and FYNNEI. The CDR3 totals 13 residues. V was clipped by 8 bases and J by 6 bases; unmatched bases: 6. The CDR3 DNA reads TGTGCCAGCGTTACTAGCGGGGGTGGCGAGCAGTACTTC. It translates to CASVTSGGGEQYF.

The chain combines TRBV6-5 with TRBJ2-3; no definite D call. CDR1 and CDR2 (germline): MNHEY, SVGAGI. This CDR3 spans 15 amino acids. Trimming took 0 bases from V and 4 from J, leaving 11 bases between them. DNA for the CDR3: TGTGCCAGCAGTTACTCGAGGCCGGGCCCAGATACGCAGTATTTT. Amino acid sequence: CASSYSRPGPDTQYF.

Note on this clone: This sample includes further DNA sequences coding for the same CDR3. This chain joins TRBV28 and TRBJ1-2; TRBD1 aligns across 8 bases. V trimming: 2 bases; J trimming: 4 bases; junction bases outside the gene matches: 0. Germline assignment: CDR1 MDHEN and CDR2 SYDVKM. This CDR3 is 13 amino acids long. The CDR3, as DNA: TGTGCCAGCAGTTTAGGACAGGGCTATGGCTACACCTTC. The encoded protein is CASSLGQGYGYTF.

J is TRBJ1-5 and V is TRBV18; no clear D. The CDR3 extends over 12 amino acids. Per the germline V gene, CDR1 is KGHSH and CDR2 is LQKENI. V was pared by 5 bases and J by 5 bases, with 7 bases between. The CDR3 is CASSIGDQPQHF. In DNA form, the CDR3 reads TGTGCCAGCTCAATTGGAGATCAGCCCCAGCATTTT. The full variable domain, rest sourced from reference TRBV18 and TRBJ1-5, is NAGVMQNPRHLVRRRGQEARLRCSPMKGHSHVYWYRQLPEEGLKFMVYLQKENIIDESGMPKERFSAEFPKEGPSILRIQQVVRGDSAAYFCASSIGDQPQHFGDGTRLSIL.

This chain connects TRBV19 to TRBJ2-7, with 8 nucleotides matching TRBD1. This CDR3 is 14 amino acids long. The V gene end was trimmed by 10 bases and the J gene end by 6 bases; junction bases not matched to a gene: 14. Germline assignment: CDR1 LNHDA and CDR2 SQIVND (reference sequence). CDR3 nucleotides: TGTGCCACTTCACAGGACAGGGACCTCCTCGAGCAGTACTTC. Protein: CATSQDRDLLEQYF.

V is TRBV19 and J is TRBJ2-2; tentative D call: TRBD2 (5 bases). V gave up 7 bases and J gave up 0 bases, with 9 bases separating them. The CDR3 covers 14 residues. Germline CDR1 and CDR2: LNHDA and SQIVND (reference sequence). The CDR3 sequence is CASKGAANTGELFF. In DNA form, the CDR3 reads TGTGCCAGTAAGGGAGCGGCGAACACCGGGGAGCTGTTTTTT.

This sequence joins TRBV7-6 and TRBJ1-3; D unresolved. Per germline, CDR1 SGHVS and CDR2 FNYEAQ. V was trimmed by 1 base and J by 0 bases, leaving 10 bases between them. The CDR3 runs 16 residues. The CDR3: CASSLEAQNSGNTIYF. CDR3 DNA: TGTGCCAGCAGCTTAGAAGCACAAAACTCTGGAAACACCATATATTTT.

This chain joins TRBV28 and TRBJ1-6; no clear D. Germline loops: CDR1 MDHEN, CDR2 SYDVKM. The V and J ends lost 6 bases and 7 bases respectively, with 10 bases between them. This CDR3 has 13 amino acids. CDR3 sequence (DNA): TGTGCCAGCAGGGGAGCGGACAATTCACCCCTCCACTTT. This codes for CASRGADNSPLHF.

The chain links TRBV6-4 to TRBJ2-1, with D perhaps given as TRBD1 or TRBD2 (5 bases each). V was clipped by 4 bases and J by 0 bases, with 7 bases between them. Germline CDR1 reads MRHNA; CDR2 reads SNTAGT. This CDR3 has 14 residues. The CDR3 coding sequence is TGTGCCAGCAGTGTCGGGACCTCCTACAATGAGCAGTTCTTC. Its translation: CASSVGTSYNEQFF.

This clone was seen a single time. This chain connects TRBV28 to TRBJ1-5; 7 nucleotides align to TRBD1. After removal of 6 bases from V and 7 bases from J, the junction contained 15 bases not matched to a gene. Germline loops: CDR1 MDHEN, CDR2 SYDVKM. The CDR3 covers 16 residues. CDR3 bases: TGTGCCAGCAGCCCCTACCGACAGGGAGTGGGACAGCCCCAGCATTTT. It yields the protein CASSPYRQGVGQPQHF.

The rearrangement uses TRBV5-4 and TRBJ2-5, with a weak D call TRBD2 (6 bases). This CDR3 region has 14 residues. CDR1 SGHNT and CDR2 YYREEE come from the germline V gene (reference sequence). Trimming shortened V by 3 bases and J by 4 bases, and 13 bases separated the two germline ends. DNA of the CDR3: TGTGCCAGCAGCTCGGGGGACCGTAGAGAGACCCAGTACTTC. This encodes CASSSGDRRETQYF.